This T cell receptor (beta chain) was identified in a study of cytomegalovirus exposure and HLA in healthy donors. Overall study context: A data release that came early held tens of millions of unique TCRs from HLA-typed donors.

The primer mix had 60 Vbeta and 13 Jbeta primers. Assay: immunoSEQ multiplex PCR; the TCRdb copy retains only in-frame clones and omits some. The sample has about 200,000 clones, around 81% seen once. J lost 5 bases, V lost 4 bases, and 9 bases had no gene match. This CDR3 has 15 residues. Germline assignment: CDR1 SGHRS and CDR2 YFSETQ. V and J are TRBV5-1 and TRBJ1-5, with 7 positions matching TRBD1. The receptor's source is a man younger than 30 in good health and CMV-seronegative. The sample comprised PBMCs. CDR3 amino acids: CASSPHEGAHQPQHF. In DNA, the CDR3 is TGCGCCAGCAGCCCCCATGAGGGGGCTCATCAGCCCCAGCATTTT.